These T cell receptor beta chains were read from a single sample in a study of technical replicates of blood from several donors. Libraries were prepared by immunoSEQ multiplex PCR; TCRdb keeps only in-frame clonotypes and omits some of them. The sample has about 53,000 clones; approximately 86% are singletons. The specimen sequenced was PBMCs. The receptors shown here come from a human donor in good health. Some clones in this sample may be carry-over from other donors' samples. CDR3s include the opening cysteine and the closing phenylalanine or tryptophan. The order of the fields is clone size, D gene, V gene, J gene, CDR3 DNA, CDR3 protein. The D gene is left open where the match is weak. Rows give clone size only sometimes, using once, few, many, or a class for an expanded clone.

>.|TRBD2|TRBV4-1|TRBJ2-3
TGCGCCAGCAGCCCGCAGGGACTAGCGGGAGCGGGGACAGATACGCAGTATTTT
CASSPQGLAGAGTDTQYF
>.|.|TRBV5-1|TRBJ1-3
TGCGCCAGCAGCCAAACAACGGGTTACTCTGGAAACACCATATATTTT
CASSQTTGYSGNTIYF
>once|.|TRBV4-1|TRBJ1-4
TGCGCCAGCAGCCAACCCAGGGATCTTCGTGAAAAACTGTTTTTT
CASSQPRDLREKLFF
>.|.|TRBV5-6|TRBJ2-2
TGTGCCAGCGAATTAGGGCGGAGGACGAACACCGGGGAGCTGTTTTTT
CASELGRRTNTGELFF
>.|.|TRBV5-6|TRBJ2-1
TGTGCCAGCAGCTTACCAGGGTGGAATGAGCAGTTCTTC
CASSLPGWNEQFF
>.|TRBD2|TRBV2|TRBJ2-2
TGTGCCAGCAGAAGGCTAGCGGGAGAGGGGGAGCTGTTTTTT
CASRRLAGEGELFF
>.|.|TRBV4-3|TRBJ1-4
TGCGCCAGCAGCCAAAGGCGGGCAGACTATGAAAAACTGTTTTTT
CASSQRRADYEKLFF
>.|.|TRBV6-5|TRBJ2-1
TGTGCCAGCAGGACTAGTACCATGAATGAGCAGTTCTTC
CASRTSTMNEQFF
>.|.|TRBV19|TRBJ1-2
TGTGCCAGTAGTACGGACATCTCCCTCATAAATGGCTATGGCTACACCTTC
CASSTDISLINGYGYTF
>.|.|TRBV29-1|TRBJ2-3
TGCAGCGTTGAGTTGCTAGCGCTACTTAGCACAGATACGCAGTATTTT
CSVELLALLSTDTQYF
>once|.|TRBV4-3|TRBJ2-1
TGCGCCAGCAGCCAGATGGGGGGGCTCTCCTACAATGAGCAGTTCTTC
CASSQMGGLSYNEQFF
>few|.|TRBV4-1|TRBJ2-7
TGCGCCAGCAGCCAGCGATCCTCCTACGAGCAGTACTTC
CASSQRSSYEQYF
>.|TRBD2|TRBV6-1|TRBJ2-7
TGTGCCAGCACCATTAGACTAGCGGGAACATACGAGCAGTACTTC
CASTIRLAGTYEQYF
>.|TRBD2|TRBV5-6|TRBJ2-5
TGTGCCAGCAGCTTGCTAGCGGGGCGTCAAGAGACCCAGTACTTC
CASSLLAGRQETQYF
>.|TRBD2|TRBV25-1|TRBJ2-3
TGTGCCAGCAGTGAATACAGGCGGGGGGTCACAGATACGCAGTATTTT
CASSEYRRGVTDTQYF
>.|TRBD1|TRBV4-1|TRBJ2-1
TGCGCCAGCAGCCATCGACAGGGTACCTACAATGAGCAGTTCTTC
CASSHRQGTYNEQFF
>.|TRBD1|TRBV6-5|TRBJ1-6
TGTGCCAGCAGCCTAGGGGGACAGCCCCTCCACTTT
CASSLGGQPLHF
>.|.|TRBV7-2|TRBJ2-4
TGTGCCAGCAGCACGGGACTAGCCAAAAACATTCAGTACTTC
CASSTGLAKNIQYF
>few|.|TRBV4-2|TRBJ2-1
TGTGCCAGCAGCCAAGACCTGGGGGGCTCCTACAATGAGCAGTTCTTC
CASSQDLGGSYNEQFF
>.|.|TRBV29-1|TRBJ2-1
TGCAGCGGAGAACAGGGGGGGAATGAGCAGTTCTTC
CSGEQGGNEQFF
>large|TRBD2|TRBV10-3|TRBJ2-7
TGTGCCATCAATGGGGGAGGGAAGGTCGGTTTGCGGGTAACCTACGAGCAGTACTTC
CAINGGGKVGLRVTYEQYF
>.|.|TRBV11-2|TRBJ2-7
TGTGCCAGCAGTCCCGGGGTAGCCTACGAGCAGTACTTC
CASSPGVAYEQYF
>few|.|TRBV5-1|TRBJ2-1
TGCGCCAGCAGCTTGCAACTAGACTACTACAATGAGCAGTTCTTC
CASSLQLDYYNEQFF
>.|TRBD2|TRBV11-2|TRBJ2-7
TGTGCCAGCAAACTAGCGGGGACCTACGAGCAGTACTTC
CASKLAGTYEQYF
>.|TRBD2|TRBV5-8|TRBJ2-5
TGTGCCAGCAGCTCAGGACTAGAATTAGAGACCCAGTACTTC
CASSSGLELETQYF
>.|TRBD1|TRBV6-5|TRBJ1-3
TGTGCCAGCAGCACGACAGGGGCCAGTGGAAACACCATATATTTT
CASSTTGASGNTIYF
>.|.|TRBV5-6|TRBJ2-7
TGTGCCAGCAGCTGGAGCCTGTCCGAGCAGTACTTC
CASSWSLSEQYF
>.|.|TRBV6-5|TRBJ1-2
TGTGCCAGCAGATCCTGGGACAAGGGCTATGGCTACACCTTC
CASRSWDKGYGYTF
>.|TRBD1|TRBV7-2|TRBJ1-2
TGTGCCAGCAGCCAAGAAGGGGGCGCATTGTACTATGGCTACACCTTC
CASSQEGGALYYGYTF
>.|.|TRBV7-2|TRBJ1-4
TGTGCCAGCAGACCGGACAATCAGGGGCGAAAACTGTTTTTT
CASRPDNQGRKLFF
>few|TRBD2|TRBV2|TRBJ2-7
TGTGCCAGCAGGACTAGCGGTAGCTCCTACGAGCAGTACTTC
CASRTSGSSYEQYF
>.|.|TRBV15|TRBJ1-1
TGTGCCACCAGCCAAGAGGGGGTGGACACTGAAGCTTTCTTT
CATSQEGVDTEAFF
>.|TRBD2|TRBV5-4|TRBJ2-5
TGTGCCAGCAGGCCGGGACTAGCGGTTCAAGAGACCCAGTACTTC
CASRPGLAVQETQYF
>once|TRBD2|TRBV2|TRBJ2-7
TGTGCCAGCAGTCTGACTAGCGGGAGGGTCGAGCAGTACTTC
CASSLTSGRVEQYF
>.|.|TRBV19|TRBJ2-2
TGTGCCAGTAAAAGACAGGCGCATTTCACCGGGGAGCTGTTTTTT
CASKRQAHFTGELFF
>once|TRBD1|TRBV28|TRBJ1-2
TGTGCCAGCAGCTCAACGACAGGGGACAACTATGGCTACACCTTC
CASSSTTGDNYGYTF
>once|TRBD2|TRBV4-2|TRBJ2-7
TGTGCCAGCAGCCAAGACTCCGCGGGAGAATACGAGCAGTACTTC
CASSQDSAGEYEQYF
>.|TRBD2|TRBV7-6|TRBJ2-3
TGTGCCAGCAGCCGGACTAGTAACTTCGCAGATACGCAGTATTTT
CASSRTSNFADTQYF
>.|.|TRBV27|TRBJ1-1
TGTGCCAGCAGTTTATCGACTGTGGTTTTAGGCACTGAAGCTTTCTTT
CASSLSTVVLGTEAFF